This T cell receptor (beta chain) was recorded in a study of blood T cell repertoires in COVID-19 (dated by TCRdb to 2019 to 2021). At the level of the whole study: Collaborator samples came from the United States, Italy and Spain and covered acute and convalescent phases of COVID-19. The prospective study material was composed of cDNA or gDNA derived from T cells, B-cell-depleted T cells, or PBMCs. Deeply sampled blood TCRbeta repertoires from subjects exposed to, actively infected with, or recovered from COVID-19 were included in the dataset. The repertoires were made available in a free public database intended to serve as a resource for research on the immune response to SARS-CoV-2. The samples were drawn from the first 160 participants of the ongoing ImmuneRACE study and from 1,200 or so subjects provided by 6 global collaborators. A de-identified subject ID, COVID-19 status, age in years and sex were almost always included in the sample metadata. Where HLA class I and class II types were available, the types were taken from metadata supplied by the sample provider, not from assay-based typing.

Each collaborating institution followed its own protocols to collect whole blood in K2EDTA tubes. For TCRbeta analysis, collaborators shipped samples as frozen whole blood, isolated PBMCs, or DNA extracted from either of those sample types. The immunoSEQ Assay, a bias-controlled multiplex PCR, was used to amplify TCRbeta CDR3 regions from genomic DNA. In the authors' own workflow: Within the assay, amplification of reference gene primers was used to estimate how many nucleated cells each sample contained. To quantify the absolute abundance of each unique TCRbeta CDR3 rearrangement, sequence reads were collapsed and filtered. For each sample, productive Simpson clonality was calculated by taking the square root of Simpson's diversity index across productive rearrangements. What TCRdb holds here is the immuneACCESS table cut down to in-frame rearrangements. Part of the clones is not present; checked against another copy, under half of the missing clones reflect an unresolved V gene, and the others are unexplained. From that table come the V and J calls and clone size; the DNA was used to work out D and trimming. Present in this sample are 77,000 or so clones, approximately 79% of which were seen just once. The ten largest clones represent just over 2.5% of the sample.

Worth noting for this clone: Its cognate antigen has yet to be identified. The sample holds no much larger clone one base away, and base qualities are not on file.

General conclusions and limits of the study: How much clinical and demographic metadata was included differed by source and by participant, and the metadata was provided uncurated.

The germline V gene (reference sequence) provides CDR1 GTSNPN and CDR2 SVGIG. The CDR3 numbers 12 residues from cysteine through phenylalanine. This entry keeps only the CDR3 DNA: 36 bases, framed from base 1. V is clipped by 3 bases and J by 3 bases, and the sequence between their germline boundaries is 9 bases long. Sequenced sample: peripheral blood. The sequence was collected from a human donor with acute or convalescent COVID-19. The donor label of this sample is uncertain. The rearrangement joined TRBV30 to TRBJ2-7; the D segment could be TRBD1, given 5 matching bases. The CDR3 in this case is CAWRQASYEQYF. The sequenced DNA is TGTGCCTGGAGACAGGCGAGCTACGAGCAGTACTTC.